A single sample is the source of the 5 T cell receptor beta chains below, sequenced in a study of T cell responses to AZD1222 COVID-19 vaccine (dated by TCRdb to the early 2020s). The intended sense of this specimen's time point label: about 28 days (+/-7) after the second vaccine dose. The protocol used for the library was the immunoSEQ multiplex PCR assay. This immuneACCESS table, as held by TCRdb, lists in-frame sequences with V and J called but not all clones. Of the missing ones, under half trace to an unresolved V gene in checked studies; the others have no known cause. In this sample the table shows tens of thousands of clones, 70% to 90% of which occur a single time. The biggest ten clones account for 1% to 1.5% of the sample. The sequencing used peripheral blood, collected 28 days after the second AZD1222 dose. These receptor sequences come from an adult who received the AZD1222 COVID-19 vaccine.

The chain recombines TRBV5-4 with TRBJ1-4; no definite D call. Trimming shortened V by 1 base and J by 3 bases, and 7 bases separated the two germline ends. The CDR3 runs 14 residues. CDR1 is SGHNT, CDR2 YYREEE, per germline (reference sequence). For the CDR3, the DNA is TGTGCCAGCAGCTTGCGGGGATCTAATGAAAAACTGTTTTTT. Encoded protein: CASSLRGSNEKLFF.

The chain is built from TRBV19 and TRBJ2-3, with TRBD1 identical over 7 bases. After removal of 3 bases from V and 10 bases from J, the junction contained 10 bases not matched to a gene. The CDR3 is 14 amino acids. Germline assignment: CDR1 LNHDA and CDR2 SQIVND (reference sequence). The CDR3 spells CASSMRQGPTSQYF. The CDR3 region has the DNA TGTGCCAGTAGTATGCGACAGGGTCCCACTTCGCAGTATTTT. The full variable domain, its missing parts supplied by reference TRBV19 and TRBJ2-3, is DGGITQSPKYLFRKEGQNVTLSCEQNLNHDAMYWYRQDPGQGLRLIYYSQIVNDFQKGDIAEGYSVSREKKESFPLTVTSAQKNPTAFYLCASSMRQGPTSQYFGPGTRLTVL.

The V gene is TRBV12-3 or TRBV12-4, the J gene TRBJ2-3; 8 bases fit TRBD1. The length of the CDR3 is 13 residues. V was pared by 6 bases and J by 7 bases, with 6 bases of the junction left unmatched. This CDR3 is CASRQGGFYTQYF. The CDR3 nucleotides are TGTGCCAGCAGACAGGGGGGTTTTTATACGCAGTATTTT.

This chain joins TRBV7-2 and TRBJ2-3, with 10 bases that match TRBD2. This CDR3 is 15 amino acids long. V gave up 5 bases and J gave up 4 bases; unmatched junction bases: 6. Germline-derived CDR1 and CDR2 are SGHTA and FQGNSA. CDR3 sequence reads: CASSPGLAVPDTQYF. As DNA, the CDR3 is TGTGCCAGCAGCCCCGGACTAGCGGTCCCAGATACGCAGTATTTT.

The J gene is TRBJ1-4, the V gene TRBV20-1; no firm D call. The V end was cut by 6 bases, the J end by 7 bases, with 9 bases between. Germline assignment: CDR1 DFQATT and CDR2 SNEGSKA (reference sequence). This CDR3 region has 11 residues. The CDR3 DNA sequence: TGCAGTGCCGCCACGAGTGAAAAACTGTTTTTT. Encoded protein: CSAATSEKLFF.